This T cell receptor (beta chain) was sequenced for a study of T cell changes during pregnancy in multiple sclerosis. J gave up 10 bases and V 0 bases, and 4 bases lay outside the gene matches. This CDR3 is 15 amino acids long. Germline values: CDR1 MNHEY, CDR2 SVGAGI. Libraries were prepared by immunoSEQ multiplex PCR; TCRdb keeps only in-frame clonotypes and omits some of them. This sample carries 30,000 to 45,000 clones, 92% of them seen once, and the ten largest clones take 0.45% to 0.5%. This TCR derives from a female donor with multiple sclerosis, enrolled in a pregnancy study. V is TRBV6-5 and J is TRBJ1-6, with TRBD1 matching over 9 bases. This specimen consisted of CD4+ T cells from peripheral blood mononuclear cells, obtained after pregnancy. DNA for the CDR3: TGTGCCAGCAGTTACTCGACAGGGGGGAACTCACCCCTCCACTTT. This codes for CASSYSTGGNSPLHF.